The 9 T cell receptor beta chains listed next were all sequenced from one sample in a study of T cell repertoires in cytomegalovirus infection (dated by TCRdb to about 2019). For these receptors, no antigen is known. The sample's treatment or condition label is to be understood as: in vitro stimulation with specific CMV peptide epitopes to enrich CMV-specific T cells. TCRdb lists the instrument as Illumina HiSeq 1500. Through fastp at Q25 and MiXCR, TCRdb rebuilt clones from the public reads, retaining in-frame beta chains. Every distinct CDR3 protein forms one entry, paired with its most common genes and DNA. Across this sample there are roughly 570,000 distinct CDR3 sequences, with 40% seen only once. Of the sample, around 50% is held by the ten largest clones. Sequencing used cultured PBMCs, obtained from culture after CMV antigen stimulation. Receptors were obtained from a human donor in good health (CMV status not recorded). Some clones in this sample may be carry-over from other donors' samples.

The rearrangement joins TRBV12-3 or TRBV12-4 to TRBJ2-1; D unresolved. V was clipped by 6 bases and J by 0 bases, with 12 bases between them. CDR3 size: 15 residues. CDR3 bases: TGTGCCAGCAGGGCCCGGGTGAGCTCCTACAATGAGCAGTTCTTC. It specifies CASRARVSSYNEQFF.

The chain uses TRBV6-6 and TRBJ2-1; 9 bases are shared with TRBD2. Germline V gene data show CDR1 as MNHNY and CDR2 as SVGAGI (reference sequence). The CDR3 runs 15 residues. J was trimmed by 4 bases and V by 10 bases; bases with no gene match: 11. CDR3 loop: CATEKAGGGYNEQFF. The CDR3 DNA reads as TGTGCCACGGAAAAGGCGGGAGGGGGTTACAATGAGCAGTTCTTC.

The chain recombines TRBV7-2 with TRBJ1-6, with D maybe TRBD1 (5 bases). Trimming removed 3 bases from V and 1 base from J, with 13 bases in between. The CDR3 extends over 17 amino acids. Per the germline V gene, CDR1 is SGHTA and CDR2 is FQGNSA. The CDR3: CASSFWPGRSYNSPLHF. The DNA of the CDR3 is TGTGCCAGCAGCTTTTGGCCAGGGCGTTCCTATAATTCACCCCTCCACTTT.

The chain couples TRBV7-2 to TRBJ1-1, with no clear D. The V and J ends lost 5 bases and 1 base respectively, with 8 bases between them. CDR1 and CDR2 from the germline V gene are SGHTA and FQGNSA. The CDR3 loop spans 13 amino acids. The CDR3 protein is CASSASRNTEAFF. CDR3 DNA sequence: TGTGCCAGCAGCGCCTCAAGGAACACTGAAGCTTTCTTT.

This clonotype was picked up a small number of times. The J gene is TRBJ2-5, the V gene TRBV7-2; D call uncertain. In germline, CDR1 is SGHTA, CDR2 FQGNSA. The V and J ends lost 5 bases and 1 base respectively, with 14 bases between them. The CDR3 consists of 15 residues. The CDR3 nucleotides are TGTGCCAGCAGCCCAAATATGGCGGCCCAAGAGACCCAGTACTTC. It is translated as CASSPNMAAQETQYF.

This clonotype came up a few times. The genes are TRBV12-3 or TRBV12-4 and TRBJ2-3; possibly TRBD1 for D (7 bases). V was clipped by 5 bases and J by 1 base, with 19 bases between them. The CDR3 covers 17 residues. CDR3 DNA sequence: TGTGCCAGCAGTACGCGCAGGGGGACTCCCGGCACAGATACGCAGTATTTT. The encoded protein is CASSTRRGTPGTDTQYF.

This clonotype has a handful of counts. V gene TRBV27 combines with J gene TRBJ1-6; D is unresolved. CDR1 MNHEY and CDR2 SMNVEV come from the germline V gene (reference sequence). The ends were cut back, 4 bases at V and 7 bases at J, with 17 bases in the middle. CDR3 size: 16 residues. Here the CDR3 reads CASSSPSREPNSPLHF. The CDR3 bases are TGTGCCAGCAGTTCCCCTTCGAGGGAACCGAATTCACCCCTCCACTTT.

J is TRBJ2-7 and V is TRBV7-2; TRBD2 matches at 12 bases. V trimming: 6 bases; J trimming: 4 bases; junction bases outside the gene matches: 1. CDR3 length equals 13 residues. CDR1 and CDR2 from the germline V gene are SGHTA and FQGNSA. The CDR3 loop is CASRLAGGYEQYF. For the CDR3, the DNA is TGTGCCAGCAGGCTAGCGGGGGGGTACGAGCAGTACTTC.

This clonotype was counted a few times. The V gene is TRBV7-2, the J gene TRBJ2-5, with TRBD2 matching 12 bases. Looked up from germline, CDR1 is SGHTA and CDR2 is FQGNSA. The CDR3 totals 15 residues. V shed 3 bases and J 7 bases; nucleotides not matched to a gene: 6. The CDR3: CASSFGLAGSGTQYF. The CDR3 nucleotides are TGTGCCAGCAGCTTCGGACTAGCGGGGTCAGGGACCCAGTACTTC. The full variable domain, in which reference TRBV7-2 and TRBJ2-5 provide the parts outside the CDR3, is GAGVSQSPSNKVTEKGKDVELRCDPISGHTALYWYRQSLGQGLEFLIYFQGNSAPDKSGLPSDRFSAERTGGSVSTLTIQRTQQEDSAVYLCASSFGLAGSGTQYFGPGTRLLVL.